These 5 T cell receptor beta chains came from one sample sequenced in a study of shared clonotypes between healthy human individuals. Here immunoSEQ multiplex PCR was the method, and the copy in TCRdb shows in-frame clones only, minus some. The top ten hold 0.13% of the sample, which has millions of clones, roughly 96% seen once. Sequenced material: naive CD4+ T cells sorted from blood. Subset denoted: CD45RA+ positively selected. The source of these receptors is a man between 18 and 29 years old in good health.

A single count supports this clone. This chain links TRBV2 with TRBJ2-2, with TRBD2 matching over 10 bases. Germline CDR1 is SNHLY and CDR2 is FYNNEI. V lost 8 bases and J lost 3; bases outside the gene matches: 6. The CDR3 sequence is 15 residues long. The CDR3 DNA reads as TGTGCCAGCTTACGGACTAGCGGTTACACCGGGGAGCTGTTTTTT. As protein: CASLRTSGYTGELFF.

This chain connects TRBV30 to TRBJ2-3; a possible D gene is TRBD2 (6 bases). The germline CDR1 and CDR2 sequences are GTSNPN and SVGIG (reference sequence). This CDR3 spans 16 amino acids. The V end lost 0 bases, the J end lost 4 bases, and 17 bases lay between the germline ends. CDR3 in amino acids: CAWSVGVPPGADTQYF. The CDR3 DNA is TGTGCCTGGAGTGTAGGTGTACCGCCGGGAGCAGATACGCAGTATTTT.

The J gene is TRBJ2-7, the V gene TRBV19; 8 positions match TRBD1. The CDR3 covers 15 residues. After removal of 7 bases from V and 2 bases from J, the junction contained 10 bases not matched to a gene. Germline CDR1 is LNHDA and CDR2 is SQIVND (reference sequence). DNA of the CDR3: TGTGCCAGTACTAAGGCAGGGGGCGCGGCCTACGAGCAGTACTTC. This sequence encodes CASTKAGGAAYEQYF.

V is TRBV19 and J is TRBJ1-1, with D perhaps TRBD1 (5 bases). Deletions cut 6 bases from V and 6 bases from J, with 20 bases between. The germline gives CDR1 LNHDA, CDR2 SQIVND (reference sequence). The CDR3 covers 15 residues. The CDR3 DNA follows: TGTGCCAGTAGACACCTGACTGGGGGTGGGGCTGAAGCTTTCTTT. It codes for CASRHLTGGGAEAFF.

This clone was observed a single time. CDR3 bases: TGTGCCATCAGTGAGTCAGGCGGCAGGGATGGGGCCAACGTCCTGACTTTC. This encodes CAISESGGRDGANVLTF. This rearrangement joins TRBV10-3 to TRBJ2-6; D is possibly TRBD1 (5 bases). CDR3 length: 17 residues. From germline, CDR1 is ENHRY and CDR2 SYGVKD. Trimming left V 0 bases short and J 3 bases short, with 12 bases between.